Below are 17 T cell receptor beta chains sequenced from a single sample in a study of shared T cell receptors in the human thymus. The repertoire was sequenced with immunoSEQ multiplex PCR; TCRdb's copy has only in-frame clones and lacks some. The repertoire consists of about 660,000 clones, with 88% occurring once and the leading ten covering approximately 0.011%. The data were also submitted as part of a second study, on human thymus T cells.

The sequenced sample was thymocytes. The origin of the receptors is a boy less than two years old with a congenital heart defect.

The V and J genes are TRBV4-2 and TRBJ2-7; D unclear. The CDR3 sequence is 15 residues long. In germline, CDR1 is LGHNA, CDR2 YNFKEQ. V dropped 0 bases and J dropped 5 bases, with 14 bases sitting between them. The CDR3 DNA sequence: TGTGCCAGCAGCCAAGATCCGGAGAGGTTCGACGAGCAGTACTTC. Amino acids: CASSQDPERFDEQYF.

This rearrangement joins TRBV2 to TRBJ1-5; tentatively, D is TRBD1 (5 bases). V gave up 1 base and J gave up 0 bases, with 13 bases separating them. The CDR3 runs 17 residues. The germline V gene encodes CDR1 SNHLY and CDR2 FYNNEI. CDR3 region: CASSEEGPVYSNQPQHF. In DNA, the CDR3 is TGTGCCAGCAGTGAAGAGGGGCCAGTTTATAGCAATCAGCCCCAGCATTTT.

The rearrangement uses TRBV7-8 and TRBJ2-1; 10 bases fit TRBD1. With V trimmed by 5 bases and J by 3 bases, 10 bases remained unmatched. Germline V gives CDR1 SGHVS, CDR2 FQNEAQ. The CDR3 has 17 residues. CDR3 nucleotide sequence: TGTGCCAGCAGCCTAAAAGGCCGGGACAGGGGCTACAATGAGCAGTTCTTC. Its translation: CASSLKGRDRGYNEQFF.

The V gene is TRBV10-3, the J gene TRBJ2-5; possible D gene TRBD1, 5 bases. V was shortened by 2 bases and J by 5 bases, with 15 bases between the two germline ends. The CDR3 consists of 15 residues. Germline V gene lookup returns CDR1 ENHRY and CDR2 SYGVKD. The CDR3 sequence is CAISEGAQWYETQYF. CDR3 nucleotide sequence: TGTGCCATCAGTGAGGGGGCCCAATGGTATGAGACCCAGTACTTC.

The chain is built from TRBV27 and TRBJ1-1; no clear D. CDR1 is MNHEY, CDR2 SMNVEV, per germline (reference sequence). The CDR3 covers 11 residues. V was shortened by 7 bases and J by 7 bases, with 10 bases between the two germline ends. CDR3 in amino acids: CASKAGSEAFF. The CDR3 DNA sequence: TGTGCCAGCAAGGCGGGTAGTGAAGCTTTCTTT.

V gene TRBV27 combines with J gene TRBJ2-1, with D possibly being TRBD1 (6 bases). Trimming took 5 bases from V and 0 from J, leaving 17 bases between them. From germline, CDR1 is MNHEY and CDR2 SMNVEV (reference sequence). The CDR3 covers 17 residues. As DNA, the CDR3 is TGTGCCAGCAGTCGGGACATCTGTCCCAGCTCCTACAATGAGCAGTTCTTC. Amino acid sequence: CASSRDICPSSYNEQFF.

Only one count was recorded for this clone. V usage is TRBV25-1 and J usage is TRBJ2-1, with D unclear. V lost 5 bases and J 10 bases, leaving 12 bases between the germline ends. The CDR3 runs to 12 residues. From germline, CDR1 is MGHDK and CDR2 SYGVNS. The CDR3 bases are TGTGCCAGCAGTCACCAAGCGAGCGAGCAGTTCTTC. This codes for CASSHQASEQFF.

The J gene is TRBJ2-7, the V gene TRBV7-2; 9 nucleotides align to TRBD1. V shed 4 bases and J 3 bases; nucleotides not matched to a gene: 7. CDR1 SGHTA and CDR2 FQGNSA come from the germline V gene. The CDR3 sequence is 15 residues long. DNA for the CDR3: TGTGCCAGCAGCTCCAAGGCGGGACAGGGCTACGAGCAGTACTTC. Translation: CASSSKAGQGYEQYF.

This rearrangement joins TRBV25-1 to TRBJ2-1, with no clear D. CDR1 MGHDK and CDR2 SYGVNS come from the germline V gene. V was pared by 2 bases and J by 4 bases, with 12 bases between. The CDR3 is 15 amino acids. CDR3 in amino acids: CASSEGSSRYNEQFF. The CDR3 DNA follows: TGTGCCAGCAGTGAAGGAAGTAGCCGTTACAATGAGCAGTTCTTC.

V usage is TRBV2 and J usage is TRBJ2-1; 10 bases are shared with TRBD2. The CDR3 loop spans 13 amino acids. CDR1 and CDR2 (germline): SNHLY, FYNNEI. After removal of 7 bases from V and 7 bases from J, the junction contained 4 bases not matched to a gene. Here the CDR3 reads CASIAGGRNEQFF. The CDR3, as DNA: TGTGCCAGCATAGCGGGAGGTCGGAATGAGCAGTTCTTC.

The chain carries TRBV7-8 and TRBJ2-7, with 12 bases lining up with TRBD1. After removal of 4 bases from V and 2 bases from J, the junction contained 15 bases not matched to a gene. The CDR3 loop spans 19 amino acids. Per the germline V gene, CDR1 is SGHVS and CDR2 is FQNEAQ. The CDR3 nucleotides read TGTGCCAGCAGCTCGGGACAGGGGGCGGTAGCGGGAGGCACCTACGAGCAGTACTTC. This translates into CASSSGQGAVAGGTYEQYF.

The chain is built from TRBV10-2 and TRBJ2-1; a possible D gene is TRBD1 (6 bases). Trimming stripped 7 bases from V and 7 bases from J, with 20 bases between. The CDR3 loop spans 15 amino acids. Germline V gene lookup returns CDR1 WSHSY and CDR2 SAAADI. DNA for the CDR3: TGCGCCAGCACAGGCCCCCCAGAGGGGGAGAATGAGCAGTTCTTC. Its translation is CASTGPPEGENEQFF.

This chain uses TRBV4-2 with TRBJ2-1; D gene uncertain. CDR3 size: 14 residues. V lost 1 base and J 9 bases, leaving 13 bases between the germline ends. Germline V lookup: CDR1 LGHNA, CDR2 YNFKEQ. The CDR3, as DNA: TGTGCCAGCAGCCAAGGGGTTAAGCGTGCTGAGCAGTTCTTC. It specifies CASSQGVKRAEQFF.

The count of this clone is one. The CDR3 sequence: CATSRDDPPGLAGFSSYEQYF. For the CDR3, the DNA is TGTGCCACCAGCAGAGATGATCCCCCGGGTCTAGCGGGATTTAGCTCCTACGAGCAGTACTTC. The chain employs TRBV15 and TRBJ2-7, with TRBD2 matching over 9 bases. Germline lookup yields CDR1 LNHNV and CDR2 YYDKDF (reference sequence). This CDR3 contains 21 residues. The J segment lost 0 bases and the V segment lost 0 bases, leaving 18 bases of the junction unmatched.

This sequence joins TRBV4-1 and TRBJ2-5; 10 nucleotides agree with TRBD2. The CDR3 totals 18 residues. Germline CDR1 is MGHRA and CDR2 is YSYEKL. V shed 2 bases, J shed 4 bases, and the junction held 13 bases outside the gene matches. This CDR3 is CASSQSSGRFVWRETQYF. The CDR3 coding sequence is TGCGCCAGCAGCCAATCTAGCGGGAGATTCGTTTGGCGAGAGACCCAGTACTTC.

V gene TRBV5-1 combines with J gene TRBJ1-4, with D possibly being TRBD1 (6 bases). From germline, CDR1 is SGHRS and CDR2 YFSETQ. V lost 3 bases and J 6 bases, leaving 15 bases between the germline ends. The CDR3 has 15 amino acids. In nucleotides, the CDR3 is TGCGCCAGCAGCTCCGAGACAGGAAGATATGAAAAACTGTTTTTT. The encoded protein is CASSSETGRYEKLFF.

The CDR3 spells CASSQPGQGLPLQYF. CDR3 in DNA: TGTGCCAGCAGCCAACCGGGACAGGGGTTACCCCTGCAGTACTTC. J is TRBJ2-7 and V is TRBV14; 10 positions agree with TRBD1. V lost 2 bases, J lost 9 bases, and 10 bases stayed unmatched. This CDR3 comprises 15 residues. Germline loops: CDR1 SGHDN, CDR2 FVKESK.